This TCR beta chain was identified during a study of T cell repertoires in cytomegalovirus infection. Looking at the study overall: Both recently identified HLA-C-restricted and well-studied HLA-B-restricted CMV epitopes were used in the study. Indications of both CMV infection and matching HLA type were provided by public TCR beta signatures. Findings of the study overall: HLA-C-restricted CMV clonotypes gave the most frequent clonotype in two of eight donors.

The CDR3 has 15 residues. With 1 base clipped from V and 7 bases from J, the junction kept 3 bases outside the gene matches. CDR1 is SGHTA and CDR2 is FQGNSA in the germline V gene. This clonotype was recorded at least ten times. The antigen is not known. TCRdb re-called the reads with MiXCR, one entry per CDR3 protein. Here the sample spans roughly 87,000 distinct CDR3 sequences, 29% being singletons. The chain employs TRBV7-2 and TRBJ1-4, with 10 positions matching TRBD1. The sequencing used CD8+ T cells from cultured PBMCs, collected from culture after CMV antigen stimulation. The receptor was derived from a human donor in good health (CMV status not recorded). Some clones in this sample may be carry-over from other donors' samples. Here the CDR3 reads CASSLGGDRGEKLFF. The CDR3, as DNA: TGTGCCAGCAGCTTAGGGGGGGACAGGGGTGAAAAACTGTTTTTT.